This is a list of T cell receptor beta chains from one sample in a study of cytomegalovirus exposure and HLA in healthy donors. TCRdb keeps only in-frame clones here, not all; method: immunoSEQ multiplex PCR. The data hold roughly 240,000 clones, with roughly 82% observed a single time. Sequenced material: PBMCs. The receptors here all came from a middle-aged woman in good health and CMV-seropositive. Both conserved end residues are part of each CDR3. D genes are given only for firm matches. Expanded clones are given a class, and other clones once, few, many or no size at all.

j_call,v_call,clone_size,d_call,cdr3_aa,cdr3_nt
TRBJ1-5,TRBV30,.,.,CAWSPGGHFNQPQHF,TGTGCCTGGAGCCCGGGGGGCCATTTCAATCAGCCCCAGCATTTT
TRBJ1-2,TRBV6-1,.,TRBD1,CASRGQTGVGYGYTF,TGTGCCAGCAGGGGTCAGACAGGGGTCGGGTATGGCTACACCTTC
TRBJ2-6,TRBV6-4,few,.,CASSAVSGANVLTF,TGTGCCAGCAGTGCGGTCTCTGGGGCCAACGTCCTGACTTTC
TRBJ1-1,TRBV6-4,.,TRBD1,CASRETGGEAFF,TGTGCCAGCAGAGAGACAGGGGGCGAAGCTTTCTTT
TRBJ1-1,TRBV19,.,.,CASNLLGAMNTEAFF,TGTGCCAGTAACCTCTTGGGAGCTATGAACACTGAAGCTTTCTTT
TRBJ1-2,TRBV7-3,.,TRBD1,CASSRRTGQNYGYTF,TGTGCCAGCAGCCGACGGACAGGTCAAAACTATGGCTACACCTTC
TRBJ2-7,TRBV7-9,.,TRBD1,CASSLGTGVSYEQYF,TGTGCCAGCAGCTTAGGGACAGGGGTTTCCTACGAGCAGTACTTC
TRBJ1-1,TRBV7-9,.,.,CASSLLDRNTEAFF,TGTGCCAGCAGCTTATTGGACAGAAACACTGAAGCTTTCTTT
TRBJ2-7,TRBV5-6,.,TRBD2,CASSSPGLAAREQYF,TGTGCCAGCAGCTCCCCGGGACTAGCTGCCCGCGAGCAGTACTTC
TRBJ2-5,TRBV5-6,.,.,CASSLVSQETQYF,TGTGCCAGCAGCTTGGTCTCGCAAGAGACCCAGTACTTC
TRBJ2-1,TRBV6-4,.,.,CASSVGRANEQFF,TGTGCCAGCAGTGTTGGCAGGGCGAATGAGCAGTTCTTC
TRBJ1-1,TRBV15,once,.,CATSISSWTDKNTEAFF,TGTGCCACCAGCATCTCTTCTTGGACAGATAAGAACACTGAAGCTTTCTTT
TRBJ1-1,TRBV7-3,.,TRBD1,CASSLGDSTEAFF,TGTGCCAGCAGCCTGGGGGACAGCACTGAAGCTTTCTTT
TRBJ2-7,TRBV6-1,.,.,CASSFGFFYEQYF,TGTGCCAGCAGCTTCGGGTTTTTCTACGAGCAGTACTTC
TRBJ2-5,TRBV9,.,TRBD2,CASSVLLAGGQETQYF,TGTGCCAGCAGCGTTCTACTAGCGGGGGGGCAAGAGACCCAGTACTTC
TRBJ1-1,TRBV28,.,TRBD1,CASSPPGQGFPEAFF,TGTGCCAGCTCTCCGCCGGGACAGGGCTTCCCTGAAGCTTTCTTT
TRBJ2-7,TRBV4-1,.,TRBD2,CASSQLLAGGVLHEQYF,TGCGCCAGCAGCCAACTACTAGCGGGGGGAGTTCTCCACGAGCAGTACTTC
TRBJ2-7,TRBV6-6,.,TRBD2,CASSYASGGTSYEQYF,TGTGCCAGCAGCTACGCTAGCGGGGGGACTTCCTACGAGCAGTACTTC
TRBJ2-3,TRBV9,.,.,CASSVSRDFTDTQYF,TGTGCCAGCAGCGTAAGCCGGGACTTCACAGATACGCAGTATTTT
TRBJ1-1,TRBV5-1,.,TRBD1,CASREDRANTEAFF,TGCGCCAGCAGGGAGGACAGGGCTAACACTGAAGCTTTCTTT
TRBJ1-4,TRBV2,.,.,CASRGGGRWEKLFF,TGTGCCAGCAGGGGCGGGGGGCGATGGGAAAAACTGTTTTTT